This TCR beta chain was found in a study of blood T cell repertoires in COVID-19. Study background: The origin of the acute and convalescent COVID-19 samples was the United States, Italy and Spain. From T cells, B-cell-depleted T cells, or PBMCs came the material, which was cDNA or gDNA.

Per the authors' pipeline: From reference gene primer amplification, estimates of nucleated cell counts were derived. The method was immunoSEQ multiplex PCR; TCRdb's version includes in-frame clones alone and lacks a portion of them. V, J and clone size are taken as reported in that table, and D and trimming were inferred from the DNA itself. The table has more than 200,000 clones, 80% to 90% seen once. The sequence came from a woman over 75 with acute or convalescent COVID-19. Material: peripheral blood.

CDR3 DNA sequence: TGCGCCAGCAGCTTAGGGGGGGCTTCGTCCTACGAGCAGTACTTC. Its protein is CASSLGGASSYEQYF. V usage is TRBV5-1 and J usage is TRBJ2-7; possible D gene TRBD2, 7 bases. This CDR3 has 15 amino acids. Germline CDR1 is SGHRS and CDR2 is YFSETQ. V dropped 2 bases and J dropped 1 base, with 13 bases sitting between them.